Below, 16 T cell receptor beta chains from the same sample are listed, as sequenced in a study of response to subunit inactivated influenza vaccine. TCRdb itself ran the RT-PCR reads through MiXCR, one entry per CDR3 protein. The sample includes roughly 700,000 distinct CDR3 sequences, around 13% of them seen just once. The specimen comprised PBMCs from blood, sampled approximately 15 days before vaccination. These receptors all stem from a man between 50 and 59 years old who received an inactivated influenza vaccine.

The rearrangement links TRBV29-1 to TRBJ2-7; 9 bases are shared with TRBD1. CDR3 length: 13 residues. J was trimmed by 2 bases and V by 4 bases; bases with no gene match: 3. The germline gives CDR1 SQVTM, CDR2 ANQGSEA. CDR3 residues: CSVARDRAYEQYF. The CDR3 DNA is TGCAGCGTTGCCCGGGACAGGGCCTACGAGCAGTACTTC.

The DNA of the CDR3 is TGTGCCAGCAGTTTAGGCCTTAGCCGTAGCTCCTACAATGAGCAGTTCTTC. It translates to CASSLGLSRSSYNEQFF. The chain uses TRBV6-5 and TRBJ2-1; D remains unclear. V lost 4 bases and J lost 0, with 16 bases in between. The CDR3 runs 17 residues. Germline CDR1 reads MNHEY; CDR2 reads SVGAGI.

The chain employs TRBV5-1 and TRBJ1-1, with D tentatively TRBD1 (5 bases). Germline V gene sequence: CDR1 SGHRS, CDR2 YFSETQ. The CDR3 has 15 residues. Trimming shortened V by 4 bases and J by 3 bases, and 16 bases separated the two germline ends. The CDR3 loop reads CASSLYSGAHTEAFF. The CDR3, as DNA: TGCGCCAGCAGCCTGTACAGTGGGGCGCACACTGAAGCTTTCTTT.

This clonotype was seen at least ten times. This chain links TRBV6-2 or TRBV6-3 with TRBJ2-1; no clear D gene. Between the trimmed V and J ends, which lost 5 bases and 7 bases, there was a span of 24 bases. Germline V gene lookup returns CDR1 MNHEY and CDR2 SVGEGT. The CDR3 is 17 residues long. This CDR3 reads CASSTRRTLKGPNEQFF. The CDR3 DNA is TGTGCCAGCAGTACGCGACGTACATTGAAGGGCCCAAATGAGCAGTTCTTC.

V is TRBV28 and J is TRBJ2-1, with 10 bases matching TRBD2. This CDR3 contains 15 residues. Per germline, CDR1 MDHEN and CDR2 SYDVKM. After removal of 2 bases from V and 7 bases from J, the junction contained 5 bases not matched to a gene. The DNA for the CDR3 is TGTGCCAGCAGTTTACCGGGACTAGCGAAGAATGAGCAGTTCTTC. Translated, it gives CASSLPGLAKNEQFF.

V and J are TRBV27 and TRBJ1-1, with TRBD1 matching 8 bases. The CDR3 totals 17 residues. V shed 5 bases, J shed 1 base, and the junction held 12 bases outside the gene matches. Germline assignment: CDR1 MNHEY and CDR2 SMNVEV (reference sequence). The CDR3 region is CASSNLGTGVWNTEAFF. CDR3 nucleotides: TGTGCCAGCAGTAACTTGGGGACAGGCGTCTGGAACACTGAAGCTTTCTTT.

This clonotype was seen a few times. The chain employs TRBV3-1 and TRBJ2-7, with TRBD2 identical over 7 bases. The germline gives CDR1 LGHDT, CDR2 YNNKEL (reference sequence). CDR3 length: 13 residues. Trimming cost V 2 bases and J 7 bases; bases outside gene matches: 5. Here the CDR3 reads CASSQRSAGEQYF. The CDR3 bases are TGTGCCAGCAGCCAACGGTCAGCGGGGGAGCAGTACTTC.

The chain has TRBV12-3 or TRBV12-4 and TRBJ2-5; the D is unclear. V was cut by 4 bases and J by 5 bases, with 14 bases left in between. The CDR3 is made up of 14 amino acids. CDR3 in amino acids: CASSSSGKRETQYF. CDR3 coding DNA: TGTGCCAGCAGTTCCTCGGGTAAAAGGGAGACCCAGTACTTC.

The chain is built from TRBV10-3 and TRBJ2-3, with 7 bases fitting TRBD1. CDR3 size: 12 residues. Per the germline V gene, CDR1 is ENHRY and CDR2 is SYGVKD. CDR3 sequence: CSTGESTDTQYF. The CDR3 DNA sequence: TGTTCAACAGGGGAAAGCACAGATACGCAGTATTTT.

This clonotype came up a few times. The CDR3 spells CASSKTETSYEQYF. In nucleotides, the CDR3 is TGTGCCAGCAGCAAGACAGAGACCTCCTACGAGCAGTACTTC. This chain uses TRBV7-8 with TRBJ2-7, with D perhaps TRBD1 (5 bases). The CDR3 is 14 residues long. V lost 5 bases and J 0 bases, leaving 11 bases between the germline ends. CDR1 and CDR2 (germline): SGHVS, FQNEAQ.

Only a few counts were recorded for this clonotype. CDR3: CASSYGSGRAVYEQYF. In DNA form, the CDR3 reads TGTGCCAGCAGTTACGGAAGCGGGAGGGCGGTTTACGAGCAGTACTTC. The chain recombines TRBV6-5 with TRBJ2-7; TRBD2 matches 10 bases. This CDR3 region has 16 residues. Unmatched junction bases numbered 8, after V lost 2 bases and J lost 4 bases. CDR1 and CDR2 (germline): MNHEY, SVGAGI.

The gene calls are TRBV20-1 and TRBJ1-6, with no clear D. The V end was cut by 6 bases, the J end by 3 bases, with 9 bases between. The CDR3 extends over 13 amino acids. The germline V gene encodes CDR1 DFQATT and CDR2 SNEGSKA (reference sequence). The CDR3: CSAGPFYNSPLHF. For the CDR3, the DNA is TGCAGTGCCGGACCGTTCTATAATTCACCCCTCCACTTT.

This chain links TRBV4-2 with TRBJ2-3; D possibly corresponds to TRBD2 (6 bases). The CDR3 has 15 residues. V lost 5 bases, J lost 0 bases, and 12 bases lay in between. Germline values: CDR1 LGHNA, CDR2 YNFKEQ. The CDR3 bases are TGTGCCAGCAGCACAGCGGGCAGTAGCACAGATACGCAGTATTTT. Translating gives CASSTAGSSTDTQYF.

The chain links TRBV2 to TRBJ1-1, with a weak D call TRBD1 (6 bases). The CDR3 is made up of 14 amino acids. V lost 6 bases and J 0 bases, leaving 11 bases between the germline ends. Germline V CDR1 and CDR2: SNHLY, FYNNEI. CDR3 region: CASRARTVNTEAFF. For the CDR3, the DNA is TGTGCCAGCAGGGCGCGGACAGTGAACACTGAAGCTTTCTTT.

This clonotype has a handful of counts. The V gene is TRBV7-9, the J gene TRBJ2-1; D is perhaps TRBD1 or TRBD2 (5 bases each). This CDR3 region has 17 residues. V lost 5 bases to trimming and J lost 0 bases, with 17 bases between them. The germline CDR1 and CDR2 sequences are SEHNR and FQNEAQ (reference sequence). The DNA for the CDR3 is TGTGCCAGCAGCCTACCGGGGACGTACAGCTCCTACAATGAGCAGTTCTTC. This codes for CASSLPGTYSSYNEQFF.

V usage is TRBV12-3 or TRBV12-4 and J usage is TRBJ2-1, with TRBD1 matching over 8 bases. The CDR3 extends over 14 amino acids. The J segment lost 6 bases and the V segment lost 6 bases, leaving 7 bases of the junction unmatched. As DNA, the CDR3 is TGTGCCAGCAGCCTCAAGGGACAGGCCAATGAGCAGTTCTTC. It specifies CASSLKGQANEQFF.